This TCR beta chain was recovered during a study of response to subunit inactivated influenza vaccine. Whole-study results and caveats: The authors suggested that every seasonal influenza vaccination recruits few new T cells.

This clonotype was found many times. Its target is not known. Trimming took off 0 bases at V and 4 bases at J, with 9 bases between the two ends. CDR1 KGHDR and CDR2 SFDVKD come from the germline V gene. This CDR3 has 15 residues. A single record per CDR3 protein comes from TCRdb applying MiXCR to the RT-PCR reads. The sample yields more than 150,000 distinct CDR3 sequences, roughly 10% seen once. The starting material was CD8+ T cells sorted from PBMCs, obtained approximately 25 months after vaccination. This sequence was found in a man aged 50 to 69 who received an inactivated influenza vaccine. This chain uses TRBV24-1 with TRBJ2-1; no clear D gene. The CDR3 region is CATSDLQTDYNEQFF. Here the CDR3 DNA reads TGTGCCACCAGTGATTTGCAAACCGATTACAATGAGCAGTTCTTC.